These 4 T cell receptor beta chains originate from one sample sequenced in a study of T cell responses to AZD1222 COVID-19 vaccine. Repertoires were generated with immunoSEQ multiplex PCR, while TCRdb's copy carries only in-frame clones and drops some. Of about 140,000 clones listed, about 80% were seen once; the top ten hold 4.1%. This specimen was peripheral blood, taken on day 0 of AZD1222 vaccination. Every receptor here comes from an adult in good health.

This clone was detected a few times. The CDR3 DNA reads TGTGCCAGCAGCTCCCAGGGGTATCGGGGCTACACCTTC. It specifies CASSSQGYRGYTF. V gene TRBV7-9 combines with J gene TRBJ1-2, with D tentatively TRBD1 (6 bases). The germline V and J ends were trimmed by 4 bases and 8 bases, with 14 bases remaining between them. Germline V CDR1 and CDR2: SEHNR, FQNEAQ (reference sequence). The CDR3 covers 13 residues. Using reference TRBV7-9 and TRBJ1-2 for the parts outside the CDR3, the full variable domain is DTGVSQNPRHKITKRGQNVTFRCDPISEHNRLYWYRQTLGQGPEFLTYFQNEAQLEKSRLLSDRFSAERPKGSFSTLEIQRTEQGDSAMYLCASSSQGYRGYTFGSGTRLTVV.

The chain recombines TRBV5-5 with TRBJ1-6, with D unclear. CDR3 length equals 14 residues. Trimming took off 2 bases at V and 3 bases at J, with 6 bases between the two ends. The germline gives CDR1 SGHKS, CDR2 YYEKEE (reference sequence). CDR3 bases: TGTGCCAGCAGCTTTGTCGACTATAATTCACCCCTCCACTTT. Translation gives CASSFVDYNSPLHF.

The chain has TRBV11-2 and TRBJ2-5; 9 nucleotides align to TRBD1. Germline assignment: CDR1 SGHAT and CDR2 FQNNGV. V was pared by 4 bases and J by 3 bases, with 6 bases of the junction left unmatched. This CDR3 contains 15 residues. CDR3 sequence: CASSSGTGWEETQYF. The CDR3, as DNA: TGTGCCAGCAGCTCTGGGACAGGGTGGGAAGAGACCCAGTACTTC.

The V call is TRBV27, the J call TRBJ2-6; the match to TRBD1 covers 8 bases. Germline CDR1 and CDR2: MNHEY and SMNVEV (reference sequence). Trimming at V came to 5 bases and at J to 0 bases, leaving 6 bases not matched to a gene. This CDR3 has 17 amino acids. CDR3 bases: TGTGCCAGCAGTGAGGGACAGGAAGGCTCTGGGGCCAACGTCCTGACTTTC. This codes for CASSEGQEGSGANVLTF.